Presented here are 29 T cell receptor beta chains from one specimen sequenced in a study of a mutant IDH1 vaccine in newly diagnosed glioma. Time point here: week 5, during vaccination. Vaccination comprised doses that each held 300 ug of mutant IDH1 20-mer peptide, plus topical imiquimod. Which antigens these TCRs recognize remains unknown. Produced via immunoSEQ multiplex PCR; TCRdb's table is partial and in-frame only. This table has tens of thousands of clones, 70% to 85% appearing once. The sequenced sample was PBMCs, obtained from a glioma patient whose treatment included an IDH1 peptide vaccine. These receptors all stem from a young man with glioma.

This chain links TRBV30 with TRBJ1-2, with D maybe TRBD1 (5 bases). Between the trimmed V and J ends, which lost 0 bases and 4 bases, there was a span of 15 bases. Germline CDR1 is GTSNPN and CDR2 is SVGIG (reference sequence). This CDR3 region has 15 residues. The CDR3 sequence is CAWSVRGREIYGYTF. The CDR3 region has the DNA TGTGCCTGGAGTGTCAGAGGCAGGGAAATCTATGGCTACACCTTC.

The table lists this clone with a few counts. The V and J genes are TRBV10-3 and TRBJ2-2; unclear D gene. The germline CDR1 and CDR2 sequences are ENHRY and SYGVKD. V gave up 0 bases and J gave up 5 bases, with 7 bases separating them. The CDR3 is 14 residues long. CDR3 DNA sequence: TGTGCCATCAGTGAGTCTCGGGTAACCGGGGAGCTGTTTTTT. It is translated as CAISESRVTGELFF.

V and J are TRBV6-1 and TRBJ2-7; D remains unclear. Deletions cut 5 bases from V and 7 bases from J, with 15 bases between. CDR3 length: 13 amino acids. The V gene's germline CDR1 is MNHNS and CDR2 SASEGT. CDR3 protein: CASSPGLVWEQYF. CDR3 DNA sequence: TGTGCCAGCAGTCCTGGCCTAGTCTGGGAGCAGTACTTC.

CDR3 sequence reads: CAWSAGRETQYF. CDR3 DNA sequence: TGTGCCTGGAGTGCAGGGCGAGAGACCCAGTACTTC. The chain has TRBV30 and TRBJ2-5; tentatively, D is TRBD1 (5 bases). This CDR3 is built from 12 residues. V was pared by 1 base and J by 4 bases, with 7 bases between. Looked up from germline, CDR1 is GTSNPN and CDR2 is SVGIG (reference sequence).

The J gene is TRBJ2-1, the V gene TRBV11-3; 9 bases are a match to TRBD2. The V segment lost 4 bases and the J segment 4 bases; nucleotides outside the gene matches: 8. The CDR3 length is 16 residues. Per germline, CDR1 SGHNT and CDR2 YENEEA. CDR3 nucleotide sequence: TGTGCCAGCAGCTCCTCTGCGGGAGGGGATTACAATGAGCAGTTCTTC. It encodes CASSSSAGGDYNEQFF.

The V call is TRBV7-2, the J call TRBJ2-7, with D possibly being TRBD2 (6 bases). Germline CDR1 is SGHTA and CDR2 is FQGNSA. V lost 8 bases, J lost 7 bases, and 18 bases lay in between. This CDR3 is built from 13 residues. The CDR3 here is CASLPLGLGEQYF. In DNA, the CDR3 is TGTGCCAGCTTACCTTTGGGACTGGGAGAGCAGTACTTC.

The genes are TRBV28 and TRBJ1-2; 10 bases line up with TRBD1. The germline CDR1 and CDR2 sequences are MDHEN and SYDVKM. CDR3 length: 15 amino acids. V dropped 3 bases and J dropped 2; count of bases not matched to a gene: 3. The DNA of the CDR3 is TGTGCCAGCAGTTTCCAGGGACAGGGGAACTATGGCTACACCTTC. Encoded protein: CASSFQGQGNYGYTF.

This clone showed up just once. Within the sample, other DNA sequences also encode this same CDR3. The CDR3 region has the DNA TGTGCCAGCAGTGAACCGGGGGGGAGATACACCGGGGAGCTGTTTTTT. The encoded protein is CASSEPGGRYTGELFF. This chain joins TRBV25-1 and TRBJ2-2, with TRBD2 matching 8 bases. The CDR3 runs 16 residues. Germline-derived CDR1 and CDR2 are MGHDK and SYGVNS. Trimming at V came to 2 bases and at J to 3 bases, leaving 5 bases not matched to a gene.

V usage is TRBV2 and J usage is TRBJ2-2; D unresolved. The CDR3 covers 15 residues. Germline V CDR1 and CDR2: SNHLY, FYNNEI. V dropped 0 bases and J dropped 3 bases, with 8 bases sitting between them. The CDR3 protein is CASSEATSYTGELFF. The CDR3 nucleotides are TGTGCCAGCAGTGAAGCGACCTCGTACACCGGGGAGCTGTTTTTT.

The rearrangement joins TRBV15 to TRBJ1-3, with TRBD1 matching 9 bases. The CDR3 is 16 residues long. The germline V gene has CDR1 LNHNV and CDR2 YYDKDF (reference sequence). V lost 3 bases to trimming and J lost 4 bases; unmatched junction nucleotides: 7. CDR3 sequence (DNA): TGTGCCACCAGCAGCGGACAGGGGAATTCCGGAAACACCATATATTTT. Its translation: CATSSGQGNSGNTIYF. Combining the CDR3 with reference TRBV15 and TRBJ1-3 gives the whole variable domain DAMVIQNPRYQVTQFGKPVTLSCSQTLNHNVMYWYQQKSSQAPKLLFHYYDKDFNNEADTPDNFQSRRPNTSFCFLDIRSPGLGDTAMYLCATSSGQGNSGNTIYFGEGSWLTVV.

Note on this clone: Lacking the conserved final phenylalanine or tryptophan, this CDR3 likely reflects a read error. The DNA is left out, because the CDR3 cannot be placed on it with certainty; the CDR3 is given as TCRdb lists it. The chain links TRBV14 to TRBJ2-7; the table names TRBD1, a call not compared with the DNA. The CDR3 adds up to 14 amino acids, both ends counted. The germline CDR1 and CDR2 sequences are SGHDN and FVKESK. CDR3 amino acids: CASSQKRPGGTGIA.

The chain has TRBV6-6 and TRBJ1-3, with D maybe TRBD1 (5 bases). The germline V gene has CDR1 MNHNY and CDR2 SVGAGI (reference sequence). V was shortened by 0 bases and J by 0 bases, with 9 bases between the two germline ends. The CDR3 extends over 16 amino acids. The CDR3 sequence is CASSYSIGDSGNTIYF. The CDR3 nucleotides read TGTGCCAGCAGTTACTCGATAGGGGACTCTGGAAACACCATATATTTT.

This clone was observed a few times. The CDR3 here is CASSLTGGIAHEQYF. Written as DNA, the CDR3 is TGCGCCAGCAGCTTAACGGGGGGGATAGCCCACGAGCAGTACTTC. This chain connects TRBV5-1 to TRBJ2-7; 8 bases agree with TRBD2. The trim removed 2 bases at V and 5 bases at J, leaving 9 bases unmatched. The CDR3 length is 15 residues. Germline V gives CDR1 SGHRS, CDR2 YFSETQ.

This clone came up once. V gene TRBV27 combines with J gene TRBJ2-3, with 7 bases that match TRBD1. With V trimmed by 6 bases and J by 2 bases, 5 bases remained unmatched. The CDR3 sequence is 14 residues long. Germline CDR1 reads MNHEY; CDR2 reads SMNVEV (reference sequence). The CDR3 spells CASRKGQNTDTQYF. The CDR3 nucleotides read TGTGCCAGCAGGAAGGGACAGAACACAGATACGCAGTATTTT.

V gene TRBV5-1 combines with J gene TRBJ2-7; TRBD2 aligns across 8 bases. This CDR3 has 16 amino acids. Germline CDR1 and CDR2: SGHRS and YFSETQ. With V trimmed by 0 bases and J by 0 bases, 5 bases remained unmatched. CDR3 DNA sequence: TGCGCCAGCAGCTTGGTTCGAGCGGGGGTCTCCTACGAGCAGTACTTC. Its protein is CASSLVRAGVSYEQYF.

This sequence joins TRBV6-5 and TRBJ1-2, with TRBD1 matching 8 bases. Per germline, CDR1 MNHEY and CDR2 SVGAGI. The CDR3 runs to 14 residues. The V segment lost 2 bases and the J segment 6 bases; nucleotides outside the gene matches: 5. The DNA of the CDR3 is TGTGCCAGCAGTTACCGCGGACAGGGCGATGGCTACACCTTC. Translating it yields CASSYRGQGDGYTF.

CDR3 sequence reads: CASRDIRPNYGYTF. The CDR3 DNA follows: TGTGCCAGCAGGGACATCCGGCCTAACTATGGCTACACCTTC. V is TRBV27 and J is TRBJ1-2, with D possibly matching TRBD1 (5 bases). Germline V gene lookup returns CDR1 MNHEY and CDR2 SMNVEV (reference sequence). Trimming removed 6 bases at V and 0 bases at J, with 11 bases between. The CDR3 has 14 residues.

CDR3 sequence (DNA): TGCAGTGCTATTTCTGAGGTGACCCAGTACTTC. Encoded protein: CSAISEVTQYF. The J gene is TRBJ2-5, the V gene TRBV20-1; D unresolved. V lost 4 bases, J lost 7 bases, and 10 bases lay in between. This CDR3 is 11 amino acids long. From germline, CDR1 is DFQATT and CDR2 SNEGSKA (reference sequence).

V gene TRBV9 combines with J gene TRBJ2-3; the D gene is possibly TRBD1 (6 bases). The CDR3 covers 15 residues. V lost 0 bases to trimming and J lost 4 bases, with 12 bases between them. Germline CDR1 SGDLS, CDR2 YYNGEE. The CDR3 sequence is CASSVDARGSDTQYF. CDR3 sequence (DNA): TGTGCCAGCAGCGTAGACGCCAGGGGATCAGATACGCAGTATTTT.

This clone was observed once. This chain connects TRBV19 to TRBJ1-5; 11 bases match TRBD1. In germline, CDR1 is LNHDA, CDR2 SQIVND (reference sequence). This CDR3 is 16 amino acids long. V lost 5 bases to trimming and J lost 4 bases; unmatched junction nucleotides: 7. CDR3 sequence reads: CASSRRDRGWNQPQHF. The DNA for the CDR3 is TGTGCCAGTAGTCGCCGGGACAGGGGGTGGAATCAGCCCCAGCATTTT.

The chain uses TRBV30 and TRBJ1-1; a weak D match, TRBD1 (5 bases). Trimming shortened V by 5 bases and J by 0 bases, and 7 bases separated the two germline ends. In germline, CDR1 is GTSNPN, CDR2 SVGIG (reference sequence). The CDR3 is made up of 12 amino acids. The CDR3 protein is CAWGQLNTEAFF. Written as DNA, the CDR3 is TGTGCCTGGGGACAATTGAACACTGAAGCTTTCTTT.

This clone is a singleton in its sample. This sequence joins TRBV6-5 and TRBJ2-1; 9 bases map to TRBD1. The CDR3 has 14 amino acids. J was trimmed by 7 bases and V by 6 bases; bases with no gene match: 7. Germline CDR1 and CDR2: MNHEY and SVGAGI. CDR3 sequence: CASSRTDRGNEQFF. CDR3 DNA sequence: TGTGCCAGCAGCCGCACGGACAGGGGTAATGAGCAGTTCTTC.

This chain links TRBV11-2 with TRBJ1-5; D may be TRBD1 (5 bases). Trimming removed 0 bases at V and 7 bases at J, with 7 bases between. CDR1 and CDR2 (germline): SGHAT, FQNNGV. The CDR3 is 13 residues long. The chain's CDR3 is CASSLERGQPQHF. CDR3 nucleotide sequence: TGTGCCAGCAGCTTAGAGAGGGGCCAGCCCCAGCATTTT.

The sample holds one count of this clone. The V call is TRBV4-3, the J call TRBJ1-1; TRBD1 might be the D (5 bases). Trimming took off 0 bases at V and 0 bases at J, with 23 bases between the two ends. The CDR3 has 20 residues. Per germline, CDR1 LGHNA and CDR2 YSLEER. The CDR3 sequence is CASSQDLTREKFLMNTEAFF. The CDR3 bases are TGCGCCAGCAGCCAAGATCTAACCAGGGAAAAGTTTCTTATGAACACTGAAGCTTTCTTT.

The gene calls are TRBV18 and TRBJ2-7; weak D call: TRBD1 (5 bases). V dropped 0 bases and J dropped 7 bases, with 16 bases sitting between them. The CDR3 spans 15 residues. In germline, CDR1 is KGHSH, CDR2 LQKENI. CDR3 sequence reads: CASSPPGNAREEQYF. CDR3 nucleotide sequence: TGTGCCAGCTCACCACCGGGAAACGCCAGGGAAGAGCAGTACTTC.

The chain recombines TRBV10-3 with TRBJ1-1; TRBD1 agrees at 8 bases. J lost 5 bases, V lost 10 bases, and 6 bases had no gene match. This CDR3 contains 12 residues. Germline V gene lookup returns CDR1 ENHRY and CDR2 SYGVKD. The CDR3 loop is CATGTGGTEAFF. The CDR3 region has the DNA TGTGCCACGGGGACAGGAGGTACTGAAGCTTTCTTT.

The chain combines TRBV7-2 with TRBJ2-5, with 9 bases lining up with TRBD1. Losses at the gene ends were 5 bases for V and 4 bases for J; bases not matched to a gene: 5. CDR3 length equals 14 residues. Germline V gene data show CDR1 as SGHTA and CDR2 as FQGNSA. The CDR3: CASSLGTGRETQYF. The CDR3 nucleotides read TGTGCCAGCAGCCTCGGGACAGGGAGAGAGACCCAGTACTTC. The full variable domain, with the rest looked up from reference TRBV7-2 and TRBJ2-5, is GAGVSQSPSNKVTEKGKDVELRCDPISGHTALYWYRQSLGQGLEFLIYFQGNSAPDKSGLPSDRFSAERTGGSVSTLTIQRTQQEDSAVYLCASSLGTGRETQYFGPGTRLLVL.

V and J are TRBV30 and TRBJ2-1; no firm D call. Per germline, CDR1 GTSNPN and CDR2 SVGIG (reference sequence). Trimming shortened V by 3 bases and J by 5 bases, and 11 bases separated the two germline ends. This CDR3 has 13 residues. CDR3 nucleotide sequence: TGTGCCTGGAGCTGGGCGGTAGACAATGAGCAGTTCTTC. Its protein is CAWSWAVDNEQFF.

This chain joins TRBV18 and TRBJ1-1; D remains ambiguous. The germline gives CDR1 KGHSH, CDR2 LQKENI. The CDR3 contains 13 residues. V lost 3 bases and J lost 4, with 9 bases in between. CDR3 residues: CASSPTAGTEAFF. The CDR3 DNA is TGTGCCAGCTCACCGACTGCAGGCACTGAAGCTTTCTTT.